These 19 T cell receptor beta chains were all obtained from the same sample, sequenced in a study of blood T cell repertoires in COVID-19 (dated by TCRdb to the early 2020s). The library was produced with the immunoSEQ multiplex PCR assay. The immuneACCESS repertoire file appears here via TCRdb, limited to in-frame rearrangements. These files lack a portion of the clones; in checked studies, under half of the deficit traces to unresolved V genes, and the cause of the others is not known. The sample table shows 200,000 or so clones, and around 87% are seen once. The top ten hold roughly 7.2% of the sample. The sequencing sample was made of PBMCs or T cells enriched from blood (not recorded which). All receptors derive from a man aged 25-45 years in a cohort exposed to, infected with or recovered from COVID-19 (not recorded which).

The genes are TRBV18 and TRBJ2-2; possible D gene TRBD2, 6 bases. Trimming removed 3 bases from V and 3 bases from J, with 17 bases in between. The CDR3 is 17 amino acids. Germline lookup yields CDR1 KGHSH and CDR2 LQKENI. The CDR3, as DNA: TGTGCCAGCTCACCGGTATCCGGGAGTGGAGACACCGGGGAGCTGTTTTTT. Protein: CASSPVSGSGDTGELFF. Together with reference TRBV18 and TRBJ2-2, the CDR3 gives the full variable domain: NAGVMQNPRHLVRRRGQEARLRCSPMKGHSHVYWYRQLPEEGLKFMVYLQKENIIDESGMPKERFSAEFPKEGPSILRIQQVVRGDSAAYFCASSPVSGSGDTGELFFGEGSRLTVL.

The V and J genes are TRBV7-9 and TRBJ1-5, with D hard to call. V lost 4 bases to trimming and J lost 3 bases, with 10 bases between them. The CDR3 covers 14 residues. Germline V gene data show CDR1 as SEHNR and CDR2 as FQNEAQ (reference sequence). The CDR3 is CASSSTEFNQPQHF. CDR3 nucleotides: TGTGCCAGCAGCTCTACAGAGTTCAATCAGCCCCAGCATTTT.

The rearrangement uses TRBV7-2 and TRBJ2-2; 14 bases align to TRBD2. V was clipped by 5 bases and J by 4 bases; unmatched bases: 3. The V gene's germline CDR1 is SGHTA and CDR2 FQGNSA. CDR3 size: 16 residues. The CDR3 region is CASSVGLAGATGELFF. The CDR3 nucleotides are TGTGCCAGCAGCGTGGGACTAGCGGGAGCCACCGGGGAGCTGTTTTTT. Based on the CDR3 plus reference TRBV7-2 and TRBJ2-2, the full variable domain is GAGVSQSPSNKVTEKGKDVELRCDPISGHTALYWYRQSLGQGLEFLIYFQGNSAPDKSGLPSDRFSAERTGGSVSTLTIQRTQQEDSAVYLCASSVGLAGATGELFFGEGSRLTVL.

The chain uses TRBV28 and TRBJ2-5; 13 nucleotides match TRBD2. In germline, CDR1 is MDHEN, CDR2 SYDVKM. This CDR3 region has 16 residues. CDR3 in DNA: TGTGGGACTAGCGGGAGCGTTGGGCCCTCTCGAGAGACCCAGTACTTC. It codes for CGTSGSVGPSRETQYF.

The chain is built from TRBV28 and TRBJ2-1; D possibly corresponds to TRBD1 (5 bases). This CDR3 contains 15 residues. Germline assignment: CDR1 MDHEN and CDR2 SYDVKM. Deletions cut 3 bases from V and 4 bases from J, with 13 bases between. This CDR3 reads CASSFLQGFYNEQFF. The CDR3 region has the DNA TGTGCCAGCAGTTTTCTCCAGGGATTTTACAATGAGCAGTTCTTC.

V usage is TRBV5-1 and J usage is TRBJ1-5, with D perhaps matching TRBD1 (5 bases). Germline V gene data show CDR1 as SGHRS and CDR2 as YFSETQ. Deletions cut 0 bases from V and 0 bases from J, with 13 bases between. This CDR3 is built from 17 residues. CDR3 bases: TGCGCCAGCAGCTTGGCCGGGGGGAAACATAGCAATCAGCCCCAGCATTTT. Amino acid sequence: CASSLAGGKHSNQPQHF.

This clone occurred once. V and J are TRBV28 and TRBJ1-2; D may be TRBD1 (5 bases). The V and J ends lost 3 bases and 6 bases respectively, with 11 bases between them. The CDR3 contains 13 residues. Germline V gene sequence: CDR1 MDHEN, CDR2 SYDVKM. The CDR3 region has the DNA TGTGCCAGCAGTTTTAATTTGGGGCATGGCTACACCTTC. Translation: CASSFNLGHGYTF.

The chain joins TRBV6-5 to TRBJ1-6, with a weak D call TRBD1 (5 bases). The V and J ends lost 5 bases and 9 bases respectively, with 11 bases between them. This CDR3 comprises 13 residues. Germline loops: CDR1 MNHEY, CDR2 SVGAGI. The CDR3 is CASSRGRGSPLHF. Written as DNA, the CDR3 is TGTGCCAGCAGTCGAGGAAGGGGTTCACCCCTCCACTTT.

The gene calls are TRBV27 and TRBJ2-1, with 7 bases fitting TRBD2. V dropped 2 bases and J dropped 7; count of bases not matched to a gene: 5. This CDR3 contains 14 residues. Per the germline V gene, CDR1 is MNHEY and CDR2 is SMNVEV (reference sequence). Here the CDR3 DNA reads TGTGCCAGCAGTTTAAGTAAGCGGGGAAATGAGCAGTTCTTC. This encodes CASSLSKRGNEQFF.

This clone was counted between two and nine times. The chain recombines TRBV10-2 with TRBJ2-2; D possibly corresponds to TRBD2 (6 bases). CDR1 and CDR2 (germline): WSHSY, SAAADI. Between the trimmed V and J ends, which lost 3 bases and 3 bases, there was a span of 11 bases. The CDR3 spans 15 residues. The CDR3 loop is CASSDGGRHTGELFF. As DNA, the CDR3 is TGCGCCAGCAGTGATGGAGGGAGACACACCGGGGAGCTGTTTTTT.

The DNA for the CDR3 is TGTGCCAGCAGCCACGCGGGAAGCTCCTACGAGCAGTACTTC. As protein: CASSHAGSSYEQYF. V and J are TRBV3-1 (or the pseudogene TRBV3-2) and TRBJ2-7; D is possibly TRBD2 (6 bases). This CDR3 comprises 14 residues. Germline values: CDR1 LGHDT, CDR2 YNNKEL (reference sequence). Trimming removed 3 bases at V and 0 bases at J, with 9 bases between.

The V and J genes are TRBV9 and TRBJ2-5, with 11 bases that match TRBD1. Germline trimming cut 3 bases from V and 6 bases from J; bases unmatched to any gene: 4. The germline gives CDR1 SGDLS, CDR2 YYNGEE. There are 14 residues in the CDR3. This CDR3 is CASSAGTGGKTQYF. DNA of the CDR3: TGTGCCAGCAGCGCGGGGACAGGGGGAAAGACCCAGTACTTC.

J is TRBJ2-7 and V is TRBV13, with a weak D call TRBD1 (5 bases). V gave up 5 bases and J gave up 4 bases, with 24 bases separating them. Germline values: CDR1 PRHDT, CDR2 FYEKMQ (reference sequence). This CDR3 comprises 17 residues. The DNA for the CDR3 is TGTGCCAGCAGCCCACCGGCAGGGCGACCGTATGGGTACGAGCAGTACTTC. Amino acids: CASSPPAGRPYGYEQYF.

This clone has only a few counts. This chain links TRBV28 with TRBJ1-1; TRBD1 matches 7 bases. V lost 4 bases to trimming and J lost 1 base; unmatched junction nucleotides: 6. Germline-derived CDR1 and CDR2 are MDHEN and SYDVKM. CDR3 length: 15 residues. The CDR3 DNA follows: TGTGCCAGCAGTTCCCGGACAGGAGGGAACACTGAAGCTTTCTTT. It yields the protein CASSSRTGGNTEAFF. Combining the CDR3 with reference TRBV28 and TRBJ1-1 gives the whole variable domain DVKVTQSSRYLVKRTGEKVFLECVQDMDHENMFWYRQDPGLGLRLIYFSYDVKMKEKGDIPEGYSVSREKKERFSLILESASTNQTSMYLCASSSRTGGNTEAFFGQGTRLTVV.

The chain is built from TRBV18 and TRBJ1-4; unclear D gene. V was cut by 6 bases and J by 7 bases, with 12 bases left in between. The V gene's germline CDR1 is KGHSH and CDR2 LQKENI. CDR3 length: 13 amino acids. DNA for the CDR3: TGTGCCAGCTCTGAGCGAGAAGGTGAAAAACTGTTTTTT. It encodes CASSEREGEKLFF.

The V call is TRBV19, the J call TRBJ1-5; TRBD1 matches at 8 bases. The germline V gene has CDR1 LNHDA and CDR2 SQIVND (reference sequence). The CDR3 runs 14 residues. V trimming: 6 bases; J trimming: 7 bases; junction bases outside the gene matches: 8. The CDR3 is CASRQQGGQQPQHF. The CDR3 nucleotides are TGTGCCAGTAGGCAACAGGGGGGTCAACAGCCCCAGCATTTT.

This clone was observed once. The gene calls are TRBV19 and TRBJ1-3, with 7 bases lining up with TRBD1. Germline CDR1 is LNHDA and CDR2 is SQIVND (reference sequence). This CDR3 region has 15 residues. V lost 5 bases to trimming and J lost 0 bases; unmatched junction nucleotides: 4. The CDR3 nucleotides read TGTGCCAGTAGTTCACAGGGGTACTCTGGAAACACCATATATTTT. This encodes CASSSQGYSGNTIYF.

The gene calls are TRBV18 and TRBJ2-7, with no clear D. This CDR3 comprises 13 residues. Germline lookup yields CDR1 KGHSH and CDR2 LQKENI. V was pared by 3 bases and J by 5 bases, with 11 bases between. This CDR3 is CASSPPMRDEQYF. Written as DNA, the CDR3 is TGTGCCAGCTCACCCCCAATGCGTGACGAGCAGTACTTC. The variable domain in full, completed from reference TRBV18 and TRBJ2-7, reads NAGVMQNPRHLVRRRGQEARLRCSPMKGHSHVYWYRQLPEEGLKFMVYLQKENIIDESGMPKERFSAEFPKEGPSILRIQQVVRGDSAAYFCASSPPMRDEQYFGPGTRLTVT.

The V call is TRBV18, the J call TRBJ2-5; unclear D gene. The CDR3 consists of 12 residues. CDR1 is KGHSH, CDR2 LQKENI, per germline. Trimming left V 0 bases short and J 5 bases short, with 4 bases between. The DNA of the CDR3 is TGTGCCAGCTCACCACCCGCGGAGACCCAGTACTTC. Its translation is CASSPPAETQYF. Together with reference TRBV18 and TRBJ2-5, the CDR3 gives the full variable domain: NAGVMQNPRHLVRRRGQEARLRCSPMKGHSHVYWYRQLPEEGLKFMVYLQKENIIDESGMPKERFSAEFPKEGPSILRIQQVVRGDSAAYFCASSPPAETQYFGPGTRLLVL.